The 4 T cell receptor beta chains presented below share a single source sample, sequenced in a study of T-cell memory formation after mild COVID-19. Using its own MiXCR run on the 5' RACE reads, TCRdb lists one record per CDR3 protein. The data contain a few hundred thousand distinct CDR3 sequences, roughly an eighth of them seen just once; the ten biggest clones take up roughly 21%. What was sequenced was PBMCs or a T cell subset sorted from them (not recorded which). The origin of the receptors is a man in his late teens or twenties who had mild COVID-19 (a few samples of this study predate the infection). Cell type and time point are not known.

This clonotype was counted between two and nine times. The CDR3 protein is CASSQGLVGGLIYNEQFF. Written as DNA, the CDR3 is TGCGCCAGCAGCCAAGGCCTTGTCGGGGGGCTTATATACAATGAGCAGTTCTTC. The chain combines TRBV4-3 with TRBJ2-1; the D gene is possibly TRBD2 (7 bases). The length of the CDR3 is 18 residues. Trimming removed 1 base from V and 4 bases from J, with 20 bases in between. Per germline, CDR1 LGHNA and CDR2 YSLEER.

The V and J genes are TRBV3-1 and TRBJ2-3; D is ambiguous. CDR3 length: 13 residues. Germline values: CDR1 LGHDT, CDR2 YNNKEL (reference sequence). The V end lost 4 bases, the J end lost 6 bases, and 11 bases lay between the germline ends. The CDR3 coding sequence is TGTGCCAGCAGCCCCCCCTCGGTTGATACGCAGTATTTT. Translated: CASSPPSVDTQYF.

This chain joins TRBV28 and TRBJ1-6; D gene ambiguous. Per the germline V gene, CDR1 is MDHEN and CDR2 is SYDVKM. Trimming took off 8 bases at V and 9 bases at J, with 11 bases between the two ends. The CDR3 runs 12 residues. Here the CDR3 reads CASAMPPSPLHF. The CDR3 DNA reads as TGTGCCAGCGCTATGCCTCCTTCACCCCTCCACTTT.

The table lists this clonotype with a few counts. The gene calls are TRBV4-1 and TRBJ2-7; D call uncertain. The germline V gene has CDR1 MGHRA and CDR2 YSYEKL. The CDR3 spans 14 residues. V lost 3 bases, J lost 2 bases, and 11 bases lay in between. CDR3 residues: CASSHESPTYEQYF. CDR3 nucleotides: TGCGCCAGCAGCCACGAGAGTCCGACCTACGAGCAGTACTTC.